These T cell receptor beta chains were read from a single sample in a study of response to subunit inactivated influenza vaccine. Via MiXCR, TCRdb re-called the RT-PCR reads, giving one row per CDR3 protein. This table holds some 640,000 distinct CDR3 sequences, about 14% found once. Sample: PBMCs from blood, taken less than 15 days before vaccination. The receptor source for this set is a man aged 45-65 years who received an inactivated influenza vaccine. CDR3s include the opening cysteine and the closing phenylalanine or tryptophan. D genes are given only for firm matches. Size values are once, few and many counts, or a class for expanded clones, and some rows have none.

TRBV6-2/TRBV6-3	-	TRBJ1-5	TRBD1	CASGSDRVSNQPQHF	TGTGCCAGCGGGTCCGACAGGGTGAGCAATCAGCCCCAGCATTTT
TRBV29-1	many	TRBJ2-5	-	CSVELRSFQETQYF	TGCAGCGTTGAACTTCGGAGTTTCCAAGAGACCCAGTACTTC
TRBV7-9	few	TRBJ2-7	TRBD1	CASSSEIGGHEQYF	TGTGCCAGCAGCTCCGAAATAGGGGGCCACGAGCAGTACTTC
TRBV12-3/TRBV12-4	-	TRBJ2-2	TRBD2	CASSLSSGKTGELFF	TGTGCCAGCAGCCTTTCTAGCGGGAAGACCGGGGAGCTGTTTTTT
TRBV9	few	TRBJ2-7	-	CASSVALGDYEQYF	TGTGCCAGCAGCGTAGCCCTGGGGGACTACGAGCAGTACTTC
TRBV6-4	few	TRBJ2-2	-	CASSDAGLNTGELFF	TGTGCCAGCAGTGACGCGGGCCTGAACACCGGGGAGCTGTTTTTT
TRBV9	-	TRBJ1-5	-	CASSRIGSSNQPQHF	TGTGCCAGCAGCCGGATAGGGTCTAGCAATCAGCCCCAGCATTTT
TRBV4-2	-	TRBJ1-1	TRBD1	CASSQELAGTGGRNTEAFF	TGTGCCAGCAGCCAAGAACTCGCCGGGACAGGGGGAAGGAACACTGAAGCTTTCTTT
TRBV20-1	-	TRBJ2-7	-	CSADQDWQEPHEQYF	TGCAGTGCCGATCAGGACTGGCAGGAGCCCCACGAGCAGTACTTC
TRBV6-6	few	TRBJ2-5	-	CASSYNRAETQYF	TGTGCCAGCAGTTACAACAGGGCTGAGACCCAGTACTTC
TRBV10-3	-	TRBJ1-4	-	CAISGTDLGEKLFF	TGTGCCATCAGTGGGACAGATTTAGGGGAAAAACTGTTTTTT
TRBV9	-	TRBJ1-2	-	CASSKEGGTYGYTF	TGTGCCAGCAGCAAGGAGGGGGGTACCTATGGCTACACCTTC
TRBV19	-	TRBJ2-2	-	CASTGTGENGELFF	TGTGCCAGTACCGGGACGGGAGAAAACGGGGAGCTGTTTTTT
TRBV3-1	few	TRBJ2-7	-	CASSKRDPYEQYF	TGTGCCAGCAGCAAGAGGGATCCCTACGAGCAGTACTTC
TRBV4-2	-	TRBJ2-7	-	CASSQDARENEQYF	TGTGCCAGCAGCCAAGACGCCAGGGAAAACGAGCAGTACTTC
TRBV12-3/TRBV12-4	few	TRBJ1-1	-	CASKSGSTEAFF	TGTGCCAGCAAATCGGGGAGCACTGAAGCTTTCTTT
TRBV4-2	few	TRBJ2-1	TRBD1	CASSQDAGQGSYNEQFF	TGTGCCAGCAGCCAAGATGCGGGACAGGGGTCCTACAATGAGCAGTTCTTC
TRBV9	-	TRBJ2-7	TRBD2	CASSAGLAGVDGEQYF	TGTGCCAGCAGCGCTGGACTAGCGGGAGTCGATGGGGAGCAGTACTTC
TRBV29-1	few	TRBJ2-1	-	CSVDTYHFGGPSYNEQFF	TGCAGCGTTGATACATACCATTTCGGGGGGCCATCCTACAATGAGCAGTTCTTC
TRBV20-1	many	TRBJ2-3	TRBD1	CSARDPGQGAIDTQYF	TGCAGTGCTAGAGACCCGGGACAGGGGGCAATAGATACGCAGTATTTT
TRBV6-2/TRBV6-3	few	TRBJ1-5	-	CASSTPSGISSNQPQHF	TGTGCCAGCAGTACACCTAGCGGCATTTCTAGCAATCAGCCCCAGCATTTT
TRBV3-1	few	TRBJ1-1	-	CASSQVEGRTEAFF	TGTGCCAGCAGCCAAGTCGAGGGAAGAACTGAAGCTTTCTTT
TRBV9	-	TRBJ1-3	TRBD1	CASSVTGGTVSGNTIYF	TGTGCCAGCAGCGTAACCGGAGGGACAGTCTCTGGAAACACCATATATTTT
TRBV3-1	-	TRBJ2-1	TRBD1	CASSQDRGRGREQFF	TGTGCCAGCAGCCAAGATCGGGGCAGGGGGCGGGAGCAGTTCTTC
TRBV5-1	-	TRBJ2-7	-	CASSPGEAEGYEQYF	TGCGCCAGCAGCCCCGGGGAGGCGGAGGGGTACGAGCAGTACTTC
TRBV7-8	few	TRBJ2-1	-	CASTQAGGGFWEQFF	TGTGCCAGCACCCAAGCTGGTGGGGGTTTTTGGGAGCAGTTCTTC
TRBV7-9	many	TRBJ2-3	TRBD2	CASSRTSGGTDTQYF	TGCGCCAGCAGCCGGACTAGCGGGGGCACAGATACGCAGTATTTT